The present entry profiles one T cell receptor beta chain with its context. Single viable CD3+CD4+CD8-CD45RO+ cells were sorted as the memory CD4+ T cells. Total CD4+ T cells were enriched by CD4 positive selection. The data were obtained in a study of memory CD4+ T cells and cytomegalovirus serostatus. How the authors handled the data: After removing out-of-frame reads, approximately 2.2 million distinct TCRbeta sequences remained. The assay was immunoSEQ multiplex PCR, and TCRdb's table has in-frame clones only and misses some. V, J and clone size derive from that table, while D and trimming were established from the DNA sequence. The table includes 50,000 to 65,000 clones, around four fifths detected once. Input material: memory CD4+ T cells from blood. The clonotype comes from an adult in good health and CMV-seropositive.

CDR3 loop: CASRSMGARGEAFF. DNA of the CDR3: TGTGCCAGCAGGTCCATGGGGGCCCGTGGTGAAGCTTTCTTT. The V gene is TRBV7-9, the J gene TRBJ1-1, with D perhaps TRBD1 (6 bases). The CDR3 extends over 14 amino acids. Trimming left V 6 bases short and J 7 bases short, with 18 bases between. Germline V gives CDR1 SEHNR, CDR2 FQNEAQ (reference sequence).